This T cell receptor beta chain derives from a study of beta chain features in type 1 diabetes. Using CD45RO/CCR7/CD25/CD127/CD95/CD27, CD4+ naive, central memory, regulatory and stem cell-like memory cells were sorted. Trimming removed 7 bases at V and 1 base at J, with 11 bases between. Per the germline V gene, CDR1 is MDHEN and CDR2 is SYDVKM. The CDR3 has 14 residues. Sequencing targeted expressed TCRB transcripts, as all isolated RNA had been reverse transcribed. Repertoires were generated with immunoSEQ multiplex PCR, while TCRdb's copy carries only in-frame clones and drops some. The sample records hundreds of thousands of clones, roughly 17% being singletons.

The sequence came from a woman between 18 and 30 years old in good health. Sequencing used naive CD4+ T cells from blood. This rearrangement joins TRBV28 to TRBJ2-1; D might be TRBD2 (6 bases). The CDR3 protein is CASTRAGSYNEQFF. The CDR3 DNA sequence: TGTGCCAGCACCAGGGCGGGATCCTACAATGAGCAGTTCTTC.